This is a list of T cell receptor beta chains from one sample in a study of T cell repertoires in cytomegalovirus infection. No cognate antigen is known for these TCRs. TCRdb passed the reads through MiXCR, listing each CDR3 protein once. The sample lists some 700,000 distinct CDR3 sequences; around a third were seen once. The sequences come from cultured PBMCs, collected from culture after CMV antigen stimulation. Every receptor here comes from a human donor in good health (CMV status not recorded). Some clones in this sample may be carry-over from other donors' samples. Both conserved end residues are part of each CDR3.

v_call: TRBV12-3/TRBV12-4
cdr3_aa: CASSWQGFQNSPLHF

v_call: TRBV12-5
cdr3_aa: CASGTGQSLLDEQFF

v_call: TRBV6-1
cdr3_aa: CASSEEGRFDTYNEQFF

v_call: TRBV6-1
cdr3_aa: CAGRDRVMGEQFF

v_call: TRBV28
cdr3_aa: CASSVGGFDTEAFF

v_call: TRBV7-8
cdr3_aa: CASSLGPERTEAFF

v_call: TRBV18
cdr3_aa: CASSPLNTEQFF

v_call: TRBV28
cdr3_aa: CASSAWANSGNTIYF

v_call: TRBV19
cdr3_aa: CASSILPGQADYGYTF

v_call: TRBV28
cdr3_aa: CAAQVPGGQETQYF

v_call: TRBV12-3/TRBV12-4
cdr3_aa: CASERNSGNTIYF

v_call: TRBV7-9
cdr3_aa: CASTTGGSQPQHF

v_call: TRBV25-1
cdr3_aa: CASSEPGMLGQETQYF

v_call: TRBV6-1
cdr3_aa: CASSEGQGVQAFF

v_call: TRBV12-3/TRBV12-4
cdr3_aa: CASMNPLTGYEKLFF

v_call: TRBV7-8
cdr3_aa: CASSPKRGGRQETQCF

v_call: TRBV7-2
cdr3_aa: CASSFGGMGNTEAFF

v_call: TRBV14
cdr3_aa: CASNTSGSYNEQFF

v_call: TRBV7-8
cdr3_aa: CASTHADLTDTQYF

v_call: TRBV20-1
cdr3_aa: CSARFQGTGELFF

v_call: TRBV10-3
cdr3_aa: CAISVTDTQYF

v_call: TRBV7-9
cdr3_aa: CASSPRVSVEDTQYF

v_call: TRBV6-2/TRBV6-3
cdr3_aa: CASSYPLPDPASNQPQHF

v_call: TRBV5-4
cdr3_aa: CASNRAESTDTQYF

v_call: TRBV4-1
cdr3_aa: CASSQDLNRELYTQYF

v_call: TRBV7-2
cdr3_aa: CASSLPRAGGGYTF